This TCR beta chain was sequenced for a study of graft-versus-host responses after intestinal transplantation. At the level of the study: Each recipient received a multivisceral, liver-intestinal, or isolated intestinal graft.

Comment on this clone: Its antigen is currently unknown.

General observations from the study: Individuals who had graft-donor T cell macrochimerism had allografts that showed high graft-versus-host to host-versus-graft clonal ratios. GvH clone levels peaked in circulation, and this peak was associated with early post-transplant HvG declines. GvH clones surfaced in recipient marrow, some emerging earlier in ileum or blood.

The V gene lost 2 bases and the J gene lost 1 base, with 8 bases spanning the gap. The CDR3 totals 14 residues. Per germline, CDR1 LNHDA and CDR2 SQIVND (reference sequence). Here immunoSEQ multiplex PCR was the method, and the copy in TCRdb shows in-frame clones only, minus some. The sample yields 85,000 to 130,000 clones, roughly 87% seen once. The material was unstimulated CD4+ T cells sorted from spleen or lymph node cells, obtained before intestinal transplant. The rearrangement links TRBV19 to TRBJ1-1; D is undetermined. The sequence came from a human donor who received an intestinal transplant. This CDR3 is CASSIRHANTEAFF. CDR3 in DNA: TGTGCCAGTAGTATAAGGCACGCGAACACTGAAGCTTTCTTT. Full variable domain (outside the CDR3, taken from reference TRBV19 and TRBJ1-1): DGGITQSPKYLFRKEGQNVTLSCEQNLNHDAMYWYRQDPGQGLRLIYYSQIVNDFQKGDIAEGYSVSREKKESFPLTVTSAQKNPTAFYLCASSIRHANTEAFFGQGTRLTVV.